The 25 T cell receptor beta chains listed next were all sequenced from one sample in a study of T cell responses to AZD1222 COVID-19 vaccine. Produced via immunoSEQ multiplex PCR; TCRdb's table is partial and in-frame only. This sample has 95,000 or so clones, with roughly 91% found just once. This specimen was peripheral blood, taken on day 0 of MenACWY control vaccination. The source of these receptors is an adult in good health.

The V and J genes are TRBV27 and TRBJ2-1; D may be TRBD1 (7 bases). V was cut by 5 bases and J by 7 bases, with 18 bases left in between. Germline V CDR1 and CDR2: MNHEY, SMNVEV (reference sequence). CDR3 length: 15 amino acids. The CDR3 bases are TGTGCCAGCAGTATCCGACAGGGCGGGGAGAATGAGCAGTTCTTC. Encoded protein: CASSIRQGGENEQFF.

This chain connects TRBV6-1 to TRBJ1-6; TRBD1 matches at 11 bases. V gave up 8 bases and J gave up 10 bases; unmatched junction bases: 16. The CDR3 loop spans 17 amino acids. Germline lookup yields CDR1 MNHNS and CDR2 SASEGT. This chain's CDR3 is CASCGPGQGGRGSPLHF. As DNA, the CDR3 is TGTGCCAGCTGTGGACCGGGACAGGGGGGGAGAGGCTCACCCCTCCACTTT.

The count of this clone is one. CDR3 nucleotides: TGTGCCACCAGCCCGACGAACAGTGGGCAGGGCTACACCTTC. Its protein is CATSPTNSGQGYTF. The chain carries TRBV15 and TRBJ1-2; D ambiguous. Trimming removed 5 bases from V and 8 bases from J, with 18 bases in between. Per germline, CDR1 LNHNV and CDR2 YYDKDF (reference sequence). The CDR3 covers 14 residues.

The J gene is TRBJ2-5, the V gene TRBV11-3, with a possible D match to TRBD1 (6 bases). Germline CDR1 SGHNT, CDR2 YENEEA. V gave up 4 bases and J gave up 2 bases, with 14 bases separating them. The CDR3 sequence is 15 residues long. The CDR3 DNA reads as TGTGCCAGCAGCTCCCCGTTCGGACAGCAAGAGACCCAGTACTTC. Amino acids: CASSSPFGQQETQYF.

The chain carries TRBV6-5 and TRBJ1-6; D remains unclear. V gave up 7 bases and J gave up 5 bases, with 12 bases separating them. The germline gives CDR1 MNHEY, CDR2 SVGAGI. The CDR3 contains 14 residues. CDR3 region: CASMLAGDNSPLHF. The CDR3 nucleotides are TGTGCCAGCATGTTGGCCGGTGATAATTCACCCCTCCACTTT.

Here the CDR3 reads CASSPGWTEAFF. The CDR3 bases are TGTGCCAGCAGCCCAGGCTGGACTGAAGCTTTCTTT. The rearrangement uses TRBV7-9 and TRBJ1-1; D gene ambiguous. The CDR3 has 12 amino acids. The V end lost 5 bases, the J end lost 5 bases, and 9 bases lay between the germline ends. Germline assignment: CDR1 SEHNR and CDR2 FQNEAQ (reference sequence). Combining the CDR3 with reference TRBV7-9 and TRBJ1-1 gives the whole variable domain DTGVSQNPRHKITKRGQNVTFRCDPISEHNRLYWYRQTLGQGPEFLTYFQNEAQLEKSRLLSDRFSAERPKGSFSTLEIQRTEQGDSAMYLCASSPGWTEAFFGQGTRLTVV.

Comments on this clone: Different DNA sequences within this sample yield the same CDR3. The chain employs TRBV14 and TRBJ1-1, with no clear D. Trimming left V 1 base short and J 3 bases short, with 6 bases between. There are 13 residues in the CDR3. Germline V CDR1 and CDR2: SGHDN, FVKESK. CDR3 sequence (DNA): TGTGCCAGCAGCCAAGGAGGCTACACTGAAGCTTTCTTT. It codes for CASSQGGYTEAFF.

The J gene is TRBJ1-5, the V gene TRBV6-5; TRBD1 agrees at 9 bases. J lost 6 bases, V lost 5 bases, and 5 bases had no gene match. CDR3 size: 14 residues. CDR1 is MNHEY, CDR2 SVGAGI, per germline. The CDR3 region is CASSPDRGFQPQHF. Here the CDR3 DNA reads TGTGCCAGCAGTCCCGACAGGGGGTTTCAGCCCCAGCATTTT.

CDR3 in DNA: TGTGCCAGCAGTTACCCGGGACAGGGGACGATCTCCTACGAGCAGTACTTC. It specifies CASSYPGQGTISYEQYF. This chain links TRBV28 with TRBJ2-7; 10 bases match TRBD1. The V and J ends lost 4 bases and 0 bases, in that order; junction bases with no gene match: 9. Germline V gene sequence: CDR1 MDHEN, CDR2 SYDVKM. The CDR3 loop spans 17 amino acids.

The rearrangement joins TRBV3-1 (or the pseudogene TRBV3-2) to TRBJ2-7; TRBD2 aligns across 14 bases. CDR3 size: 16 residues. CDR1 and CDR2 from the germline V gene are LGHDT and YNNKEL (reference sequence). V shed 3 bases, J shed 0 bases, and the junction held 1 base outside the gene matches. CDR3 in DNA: TGTGCCAGCAGCCATGGACTAGCGGGGGGCTCCTACGAGCAGTACTTC. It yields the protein CASSHGLAGGSYEQYF.

The CDR3 protein is CASSSSTQFF. The CDR3 DNA is TGTGCCAGCAGCTCATCAACGCAGTTCTTC. This sequence joins TRBV7-8 and TRBJ2-1; D is uncertain. This CDR3 spans 10 amino acids. V lost 4 bases, J lost 12 bases, and 7 bases lay in between. The V gene's germline CDR1 is SGHVS and CDR2 FQNEAQ.

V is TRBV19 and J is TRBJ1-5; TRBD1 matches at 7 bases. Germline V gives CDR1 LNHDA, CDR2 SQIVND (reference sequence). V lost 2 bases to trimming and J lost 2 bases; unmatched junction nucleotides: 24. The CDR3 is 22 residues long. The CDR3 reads CASSITRRMNGDRGRGNQPQHF. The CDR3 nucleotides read TGTGCCAGTAGTATAACTAGACGTATGAACGGGGACAGAGGCAGGGGCAATCAGCCCCAGCATTTT.

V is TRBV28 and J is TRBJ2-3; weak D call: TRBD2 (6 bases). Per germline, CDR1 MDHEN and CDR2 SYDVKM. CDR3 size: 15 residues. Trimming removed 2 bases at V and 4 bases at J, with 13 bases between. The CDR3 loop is CASSLVGGRADTQYF. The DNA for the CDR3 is TGTGCCAGCAGTTTAGTCGGGGGTCGGGCAGATACGCAGTATTTT. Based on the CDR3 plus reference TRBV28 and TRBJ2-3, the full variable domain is DVKVTQSSRYLVKRTGEKVFLECVQDMDHENMFWYRQDPGLGLRLIYFSYDVKMKEKGDIPEGYSVSREKKERFSLILESASTNQTSMYLCASSLVGGRADTQYFGPGTRLTVL.

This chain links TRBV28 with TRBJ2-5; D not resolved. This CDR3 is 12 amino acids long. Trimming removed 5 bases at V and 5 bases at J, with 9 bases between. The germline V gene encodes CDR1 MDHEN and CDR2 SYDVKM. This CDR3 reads CASSELEETQYF. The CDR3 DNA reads TGTGCCAGCAGTGAGCTAGAGGAGACCCAGTACTTC.

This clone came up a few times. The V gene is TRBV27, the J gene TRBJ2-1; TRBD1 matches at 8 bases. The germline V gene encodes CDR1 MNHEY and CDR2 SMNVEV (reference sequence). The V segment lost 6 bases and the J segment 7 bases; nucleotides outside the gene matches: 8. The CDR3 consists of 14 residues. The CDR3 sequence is CASRGQGEGNEQFF. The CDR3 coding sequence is TGTGCCAGCAGAGGACAGGGTGAGGGGAATGAGCAGTTCTTC.

For the CDR3, the DNA is TGTGCCAGCAGTTACGGGGGAGGGGGCGGTGAAAAACTGTTTTTT. This codes for CASSYGGGGGEKLFF. This rearrangement joins TRBV6-6 to TRBJ1-4; 7 bases line up with TRBD1. The CDR3 is made up of 15 amino acids. Germline V gene lookup returns CDR1 MNHNY and CDR2 SVGAGI (reference sequence). With 2 bases clipped from V and 7 bases from J, the junction kept 7 bases outside the gene matches.

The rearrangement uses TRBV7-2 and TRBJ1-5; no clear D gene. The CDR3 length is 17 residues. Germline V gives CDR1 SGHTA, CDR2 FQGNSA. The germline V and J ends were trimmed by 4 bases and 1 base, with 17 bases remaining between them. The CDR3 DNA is TGTGCCAGCAGCTCAACGGCCGCTTCAGTGAGCAATCAGCCCCAGCATTTT. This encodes CASSSTAASVSNQPQHF.

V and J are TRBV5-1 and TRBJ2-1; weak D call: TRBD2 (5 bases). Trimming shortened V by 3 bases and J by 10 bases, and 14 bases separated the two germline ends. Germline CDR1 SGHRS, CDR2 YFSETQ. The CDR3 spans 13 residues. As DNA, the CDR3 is TGCGCCAGCAGCTCGTCGACTAAGACCGAGCAGTTCTTC. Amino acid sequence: CASSSSTKTEQFF.

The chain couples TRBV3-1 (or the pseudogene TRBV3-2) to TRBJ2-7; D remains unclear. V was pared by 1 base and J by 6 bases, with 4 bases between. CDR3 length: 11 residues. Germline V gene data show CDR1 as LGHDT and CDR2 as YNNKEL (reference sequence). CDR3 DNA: TGTGCCAGCAGCCAAGCTTGCGAGCAGTACTTC. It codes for CASSQACEQYF.

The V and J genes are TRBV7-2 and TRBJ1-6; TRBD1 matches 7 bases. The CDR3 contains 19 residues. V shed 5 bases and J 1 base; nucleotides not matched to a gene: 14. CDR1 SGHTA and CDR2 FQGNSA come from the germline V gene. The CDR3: CASSLQRPRQGSYNSPLHF. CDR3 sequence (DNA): TGTGCCAGCAGCCTCCAGAGACCCAGACAGGGATCCTATAATTCACCCCTCCACTTT.

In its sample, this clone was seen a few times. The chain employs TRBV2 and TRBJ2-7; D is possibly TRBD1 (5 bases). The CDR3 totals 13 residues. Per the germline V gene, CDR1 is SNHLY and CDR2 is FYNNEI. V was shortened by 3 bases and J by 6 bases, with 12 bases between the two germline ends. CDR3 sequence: CASSDKGVVEQYF. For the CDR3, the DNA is TGTGCCAGCAGTGATAAAGGGGTGGTCGAGCAGTACTTC.

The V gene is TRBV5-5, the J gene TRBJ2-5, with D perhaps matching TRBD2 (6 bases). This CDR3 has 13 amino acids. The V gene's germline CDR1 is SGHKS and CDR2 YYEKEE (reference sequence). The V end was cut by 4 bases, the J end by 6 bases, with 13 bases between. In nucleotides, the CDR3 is TGTGCCAGCAGCCCGGCCGGGGGAAAGACCCAGTACTTC. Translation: CASSPAGGKTQYF.

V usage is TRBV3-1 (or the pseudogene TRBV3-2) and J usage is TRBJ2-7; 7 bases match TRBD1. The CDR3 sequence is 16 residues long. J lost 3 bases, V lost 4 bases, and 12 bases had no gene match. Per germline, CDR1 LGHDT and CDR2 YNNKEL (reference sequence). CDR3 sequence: CASSRCRDSGVYEQYF. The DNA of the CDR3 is TGTGCCAGCAGCCGATGTCGGGACAGTGGAGTCTACGAGCAGTACTTC.

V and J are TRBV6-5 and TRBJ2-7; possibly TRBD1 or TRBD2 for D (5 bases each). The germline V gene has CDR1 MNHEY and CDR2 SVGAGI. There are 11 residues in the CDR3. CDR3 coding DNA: TGTGCATCGGGGCAGGGATACGAGCAGTACTTC. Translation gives CASGQGYEQYF.

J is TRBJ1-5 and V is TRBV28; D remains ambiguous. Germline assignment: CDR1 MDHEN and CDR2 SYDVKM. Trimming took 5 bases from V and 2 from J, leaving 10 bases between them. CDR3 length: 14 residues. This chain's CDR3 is CASSLPRGNQPQHF. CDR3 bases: TGTGCCAGCAGTCTCCCACGGGGCAATCAGCCCCAGCATTTT.